The 9 T cell receptor beta chains presented below share a single source sample, sequenced in a study of cytomegalovirus exposure and HLA in healthy donors. The PCR had 60 Vbeta and 13 Jbeta primers. Assay used: immunoSEQ multiplex PCR; TCRdb lists only in-frame clones, some missing. The sample has more than 90,000 clones. The source material was PBMCs. Receptors were obtained from a man aged 40-49 years in good health and CMV-seropositive.

The chain employs TRBV19 and TRBJ2-1; tentative D call: TRBD1 (5 bases). The CDR3 totals 17 residues. Germline lookup yields CDR1 LNHDA and CDR2 SQIVND (reference sequence). Trimming removed 2 bases from V and 4 bases from J, with 18 bases in between. For the CDR3, the DNA is TGTGCCAGTAGTATAAAGGGGCAGCCCTTGCCTTACAATGAGCAGTTCTTC. It translates to CASSIKGQPLPYNEQFF.

This chain uses TRBV7-3 with TRBJ2-2; 10 bases fit TRBD1. Germline CDR1 SGHTA, CDR2 FQGTGA. V lost 2 bases and J lost 2; bases outside the gene matches: 14. There are 20 residues in the CDR3. The chain's CDR3 is CASSLRSYHRDRGNTGELFF. For the CDR3, the DNA is TGTGCCAGCAGCTTACGATCCTATCACCGGGACAGGGGCAACACCGGGGAGCTGTTTTTT.

The V call is TRBV28, the J call TRBJ2-2; TRBD1 agrees at 8 bases. The CDR3 length is 18 residues. Germline lookup yields CDR1 MDHEN and CDR2 SYDVKM. The trim removed 6 bases at V and 4 bases at J, leaving 16 bases unmatched. CDR3 in DNA: TGTGCCAGCAGCCCCGGGGCCGCAGGGGGCCACGCCACCGGGGAGCTGTTTTTT. Translating gives CASSPGAAGGHATGELFF.

The chain uses TRBV30 and TRBJ1-2, with D hard to call. V lost 3 bases and J lost 2, with 7 bases in between. From germline, CDR1 is GTSNPN and CDR2 SVGIG (reference sequence). The CDR3 is 12 amino acids. The CDR3 sequence is CAWRNGNYGYTF. Written as DNA, the CDR3 is TGTGCCTGGAGGAACGGGAACTATGGCTACACCTTC. The full variable domain, completed using reference TRBV30 and TRBJ1-2, is SQTIHQWPATLVQPVGSPLSLECTVEGTSNPNLYWYRQAAGRGLQLLFYSVGIGQISSEVPQNLSASRPQDRQFILSSKKLLLSDSGFYLCAWRNGNYGYTFGSGTRLTVV.

J is TRBJ2-1 and V is TRBV4-3; D might be TRBD1 (5 bases). V was trimmed by 2 bases and J by 10 bases, leaving 9 bases between them. The germline V gene encodes CDR1 LGHNA and CDR2 YSLEER. This CDR3 region has 12 residues. Here the CDR3 DNA reads TGCGCCAGCAGCCAATTTCCAGGGGAGCAGTTCTTC. Encoded protein: CASSQFPGEQFF.

This sequence joins TRBV19 and TRBJ2-4, with a tentative D call TRBD2 (5 bases). Germline CDR1 is LNHDA and CDR2 is SQIVND (reference sequence). V lost 3 bases, J lost 0 bases, and 15 bases lay in between. The CDR3 has 17 amino acids. CDR3 protein: CASSMTGGRVAKNIQYF. The CDR3 bases are TGTGCCAGTAGTATGACCGGTGGGCGGGTAGCCAAAAACATTCAGTACTTC.

The genes are TRBV7-9 and TRBJ1-1, with D perhaps matching TRBD1 (5 bases). V was shortened by 5 bases and J by 5 bases, with 9 bases between the two germline ends. The CDR3 totals 12 residues. Germline-derived CDR1 and CDR2 are SEHNR and FQNEAQ (reference sequence). This chain's CDR3 is CASSRDRTEAFF. The CDR3 DNA is TGTGCCAGCAGCCGCGACAGAACTGAAGCTTTCTTT.

The chain couples TRBV28 to TRBJ2-7; a weak D match, TRBD1 (7 bases). The CDR3 has 16 residues. Trimming took 11 bases from V and 7 from J, leaving 30 bases between them. Germline CDR1 is MDHEN and CDR2 is SYDVKM. The DNA of the CDR3 is TGTGCCTCCCAGGGACAGACCCTTTCCCGTCGGGGGGAGCAGTACTTC. This sequence encodes CASQGQTLSRRGEQYF. Together with reference TRBV28 and TRBJ2-7, the CDR3 gives the full variable domain: DVKVTQSSRYLVKRTGEKVFLECVQDMDHENMFWYRQDPGLGLRLIYFSYDVKMKEKGDIPEGYSVSREKKERFSLILESASTNQTSMYLCASQGQTLSRRGEQYFGPGTRLTVT.

The chain links TRBV5-1 to TRBJ2-1, with 12 bases that match TRBD2. CDR3 length: 15 residues. The germline gives CDR1 SGHRS, CDR2 YFSETQ. Trimming removed 4 bases from V and 7 bases from J; junction bases left unmatched: 6. CDR3 amino acids: CASSVRLAGVNEQFF. CDR3 in DNA: TGCGCCAGCAGCGTGCGACTAGCGGGAGTGAATGAGCAGTTCTTC. Together with reference TRBV5-1 and TRBJ2-1, the CDR3 gives the full variable domain: KAGVTQTPRYLIKTRGQQVTLSCSPISGHRSVSWYQQTPGQGLQFLFEYFSETQRNKGNFPGRFSGRQFSNSRSEMNVSTLELGDSALYLCASSVRLAGVNEQFFGPGTRLTVL.